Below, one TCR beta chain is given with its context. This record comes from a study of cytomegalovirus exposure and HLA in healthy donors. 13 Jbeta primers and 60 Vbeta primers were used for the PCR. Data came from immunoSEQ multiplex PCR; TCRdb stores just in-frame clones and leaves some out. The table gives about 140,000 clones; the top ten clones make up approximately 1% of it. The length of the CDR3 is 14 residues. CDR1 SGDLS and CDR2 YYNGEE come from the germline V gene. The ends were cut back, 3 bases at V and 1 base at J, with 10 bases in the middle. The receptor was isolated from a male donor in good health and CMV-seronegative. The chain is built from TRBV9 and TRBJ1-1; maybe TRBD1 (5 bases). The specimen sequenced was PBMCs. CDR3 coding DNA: TGTGCCAGCAGCGATTTAGGGGCGAACACTGAAGCTTTCTTT. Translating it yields CASSDLGANTEAFF.